Listed here are 27 T cell receptor beta chains from one sample, sequenced in a study of blood T cell repertoires in COVID-19. Libraries were prepared by immunoSEQ multiplex PCR; TCRdb keeps only in-frame clonotypes and omits some of them. The table has a few hundred thousand clones, around 87% seen once; the top ten hold less than 2%. What was sequenced was PBMCs or T cells enriched from blood (not recorded which). The receptor source for this set is a woman aged 35 to 49 who had recovered from COVID-19.

The chain uses TRBV15 and TRBJ1-5; 9 bases agree with TRBD1. The CDR3 is 20 amino acids. CDR1 LNHNV and CDR2 YYDKDF come from the germline V gene (reference sequence). Trimming removed 2 bases from V and 2 bases from J; junction bases left unmatched: 16. CDR3 DNA: TGTGCCACCAGCAGAATGGGACAGGGTCGCGGTGGGAATGGCAATCAGCCCCAGCATTTT. It translates to CATSRMGQGRGGNGNQPQHF.

The chain carries TRBV3-1 (or the pseudogene TRBV3-2) and TRBJ2-4; weak D call: TRBD2 (6 bases). Germline V gives CDR1 LGHDT, CDR2 YNNKEL (reference sequence). The CDR3 consists of 18 residues. The V end lost 4 bases, the J end lost 1 base, and 20 bases lay between the germline ends. The CDR3 sequence: CASSPQRTSIAAKNIQYF. CDR3 coding DNA: TGTGCCAGCAGCCCCCAACGAACTAGCATTGCGGCCAAAAACATTCAGTACTTC.

V and J are TRBV4-2 and TRBJ1-5, with a weak D call TRBD1 (6 bases). CDR1 is LGHNA and CDR2 is YNFKEQ in the germline V gene. The CDR3 sequence is 20 residues long. The ends were cut back, 0 bases at V and 0 bases at J, with 21 bases in the middle. The CDR3 DNA follows: TGTGCCAGCAGCCAAGATGGGGGGCCGCGGGGGATGATTAGCAATCAGCCCCAGCATTTT. Protein product: CASSQDGGPRGMISNQPQHF.

The sample holds many counts of this clone. The J gene is TRBJ1-1, the V gene TRBV4-1; 7 bases align to TRBD1. This CDR3 has 16 amino acids. Germline values: CDR1 MGHRA, CDR2 YSYEKL. V dropped 4 bases and J dropped 0; count of bases not matched to a gene: 8. CDR3 amino acids: CASSLWTGNMNTEAFF. Here the CDR3 DNA reads TGCGCCAGCAGCCTTTGGACAGGCAATATGAACACTGAAGCTTTCTTT.

The rearrangement uses TRBV27 and TRBJ1-4; TRBD1 matches 9 bases. The J segment lost 6 bases and the V segment lost 6 bases, leaving 5 bases of the junction unmatched. The CDR3 is 14 residues long. Germline-derived CDR1 and CDR2 are MNHEY and SMNVEV (reference sequence). CDR3: CASRRTGADEKLFF. The CDR3 region has the DNA TGTGCCAGCAGAAGGACAGGGGCGGATGAAAAACTGTTTTTT.

V and J are TRBV4-1 and TRBJ1-1; D is perhaps TRBD1 (5 bases). V was trimmed by 4 bases and J by 1 base, leaving 13 bases between them. The germline gives CDR1 MGHRA, CDR2 YSYEKL. This CDR3 is 15 amino acids long. The CDR3 loop is CASSPKLTENTEAFF. CDR3 DNA sequence: TGCGCCAGCAGCCCGAAATTGACAGAGAACACTGAAGCTTTCTTT.

The chain is built from TRBV6-2 or TRBV6-3 and TRBJ1-1; the D gene is possibly TRBD1 (6 bases). CDR1 is MNHEY, CDR2 SVGEGT, per germline. This CDR3 has 14 amino acids. The germline V and J ends were trimmed by 4 bases and 3 bases, with 12 bases remaining between them. The CDR3 bases are TGTGCCAGCAGTTCCCTAGGACAGTACACTGAAGCTTTCTTT. It yields the protein CASSSLGQYTEAFF.

The CDR3 region has the DNA TGTGCCGTCGGCTCCTATAATTCACCCCTCCACTTT. This codes for CAVGSYNSPLHF. The rearrangement uses TRBV12-3 or TRBV12-4 and TRBJ1-6; unclear D gene. V lost 11 bases and J lost 0, with 5 bases in between. This CDR3 is 12 amino acids long.

The chain recombines TRBV7-2 with TRBJ2-5, with 7 bases aligning to TRBD2. Trimming cost V 0 bases and J 5 bases; bases outside gene matches: 9. The germline V gene encodes CDR1 SGHTA and CDR2 FQGNSA. The CDR3 has 16 residues. DNA of the CDR3: TGTGCCAGCAGCTTAGCAGGGGCCCTCGGGGGGGAGACCCAGTACTTC. It yields the protein CASSLAGALGGETQYF.

The chain has TRBV19 and TRBJ1-2; maybe TRBD1 (6 bases). Germline V gene sequence: CDR1 LNHDA, CDR2 SQIVND (reference sequence). The CDR3 length is 15 residues. Trimming took 1 base from V and 3 from J, leaving 12 bases between them. CDR3 region: CASSIVGARDYGYTF. In DNA, the CDR3 is TGTGCCAGTAGTATAGTGGGGGCAAGAGACTATGGCTACACCTTC.

The rearrangement links TRBV4-3 to TRBJ1-2; no definite D call. Germline lookup yields CDR1 LGHNA and CDR2 YSLEER. V lost 1 base and J 7 bases, leaving 7 bases between the germline ends. The CDR3 is 12 residues long. In DNA, the CDR3 is TGCGCCAGCAGCCAAGTGGAGGGTGGCTACACCTTC. It is translated as CASSQVEGGYTF.

The chain carries TRBV12-3 or TRBV12-4 and TRBJ1-5; D is ambiguous. This CDR3 has 12 amino acids. V lost 3 bases, J lost 4 bases, and 4 bases lay in between. In DNA form, the CDR3 reads TGTGCCAGCAGTTTCGGGAATCAGCCCCAGCATTTT. As protein: CASSFGNQPQHF.

The rearrangement uses TRBV30 and TRBJ1-6; 11 positions agree with TRBD1. V shed 2 bases and J 8 bases; nucleotides not matched to a gene: 2. Looked up from germline, CDR1 is GTSNPN and CDR2 is SVGIG (reference sequence). CDR3 length: 14 residues. In nucleotides, the CDR3 is TGTGCCTGGAGTAGGGACAGGGGGGATTCACCCCTCCACTTT. Protein: CAWSRDRGDSPLHF. Together with reference TRBV30 and TRBJ1-6, the CDR3 gives the full variable domain: SQTIHQWPATLVQPVGSPLSLECTVEGTSNPNLYWYRQAAGRGLQLLFYSVGIGQISSEVPQNLSASRPQDRQFILSSKKLLLSDSGFYLCAWSRDRGDSPLHFGNGTRLTVT.

The chain carries TRBV27 and TRBJ2-1; no reliable D call. The CDR3 extends over 12 amino acids. Germline CDR1 reads MNHEY; CDR2 reads SMNVEV (reference sequence). Trimming stripped 2 bases from V and 16 bases from J, with 15 bases between. DNA for the CDR3: TGTGCCAGCAGTTTACTCGGCCAGGTGGAATTCTTC. Translating gives CASSLLGQVEFF.

V is TRBV7-2 and J is TRBJ2-5, with TRBD2 as a possible D gene (6 bases). CDR1 is SGHTA and CDR2 is FQGNSA in the germline V gene. The CDR3 is made up of 17 amino acids. V gave up 0 bases and J gave up 1 base, with 15 bases separating them. CDR3 nucleotides: TGTGCCAGCAGCTTAGCGTGGCTAGCGCAGACCCAAGAGACCCAGTACTTC. This codes for CASSLAWLAQTQETQYF.

This clone showed up many times. The chain combines TRBV20-1 with TRBJ1-5; no reliable D call. The CDR3 loop spans 11 amino acids. CDR1 is DFQATT and CDR2 is SNEGSKA in the germline V gene (reference sequence). Trimming took off 0 bases at V and 11 bases at J, with 8 bases between the two ends. DNA of the CDR3: TGCAGTGCTAGAGATCGGCGGGCCCAGCATTTT. Translating gives CSARDRRAQHF.

In its sample, this clone was seen a few times. This chain joins TRBV5-6 and TRBJ2-2; TRBD2 might be the D (5 bases). Germline V gene data show CDR1 as SGHDT and CDR2 as YYEEEE. This CDR3 spans 14 amino acids. Trimming took off 0 bases at V and 6 bases at J, with 9 bases between the two ends. CDR3 residues: CASSLAPGAGELFF. CDR3 nucleotide sequence: TGTGCCAGCAGCTTGGCGCCCGGGGCCGGGGAGCTGTTTTTT.

The CDR3 DNA reads TGCAGCGTTCTTCTCCTAGCGGGAGCCAAAAACATTCAGTACTTC. Its translation: CSVLLLAGAKNIQYF. The chain has TRBV29-1 and TRBJ2-4; 8 nucleotides match TRBD2. The V and J ends lost 5 bases and 0 bases, in that order; junction bases with no gene match: 6. This CDR3 contains 15 residues. Germline loops: CDR1 SQVTM, CDR2 ANQGSEA.

V and J are TRBV7-2 and TRBJ2-1; the D is unclear. CDR1 is SGHTA and CDR2 is FQGNSA in the germline V gene. The V end was cut by 3 bases, the J end by 8 bases, with 14 bases between. The length of the CDR3 is 14 residues. CDR3 sequence reads: CASSFFEAIHEQFF. As DNA, the CDR3 is TGTGCCAGCAGCTTTTTTGAAGCGATCCATGAGCAGTTCTTC.

This rearrangement joins TRBV21-1 to TRBJ1-1; TRBD1 was called by the table and not checked on the DNA. TRBV21-1 is a recognized pseudogene. This CDR3 comprises 15 residues. This chain's CDR3 is CASSGRQGASTEAFF. In nucleotides, the CDR3 is TGTGCCAGCAGCGGCCGACAGGGGGCGAGTACTGAAGCTTTCTTT.

The rearrangement links TRBV30 to TRBJ1-6; TRBD1 agrees at 7 bases. V dropped 4 bases and J dropped 8; count of bases not matched to a gene: 8. In germline, CDR1 is GTSNPN, CDR2 SVGIG (reference sequence). The CDR3 has 14 residues. The CDR3 DNA reads TGTGCCTGGATTACCGGGACAGATCATTCACCCCTCCACTTT. This codes for CAWITGTDHSPLHF. Together with reference TRBV30 and TRBJ1-6, the CDR3 gives the full variable domain: SQTIHQWPATLVQPVGSPLSLECTVEGTSNPNLYWYRQAAGRGLQLLFYSVGIGQISSEVPQNLSASRPQDRQFILSSKKLLLSDSGFYLCAWITGTDHSPLHFGNGTRLTVT.

The chain recombines TRBV5-4 with TRBJ1-6; tentatively, D is TRBD1 (6 bases). CDR3 length: 12 residues. The germline V gene encodes CDR1 SGHNT and CDR2 YYREEE (reference sequence). V lost 4 bases, J lost 12 bases, and 11 bases lay in between. DNA of the CDR3: TGTGCCAGCAGCGCAACAGGGATACCCCTCCACTTT. This codes for CASSATGIPLHF.

The count of this clone is one. J is TRBJ2-7 and V is TRBV6-5; no clear D. Germline CDR1 reads MNHEY; CDR2 reads SVGAGI. The CDR3 runs to 15 residues. The ends were cut back, 6 bases at V and 4 bases at J, with 19 bases in the middle. CDR3 region: CASRPDLFGSYEQYF. The CDR3 DNA sequence: TGTGCCAGCAGACCCGATTTGTTCGGTTCGTACGAGCAGTACTTC.

The chain is built from TRBV7-9 and TRBJ1-1; D is ambiguous. This CDR3 is built from 14 residues. V dropped 5 bases and J dropped 1 base, with 11 bases sitting between them. Germline CDR1 reads SEHNR; CDR2 reads FQNEAQ (reference sequence). CDR3 region: CASSLTTWNTEAFF. In DNA, the CDR3 is TGTGCCAGCAGCCTAACGACATGGAACACTGAAGCTTTCTTT.

This clone was found a few times. The chain combines TRBV7-2 with TRBJ2-5; TRBD2 might be the D (6 bases). Germline V gene sequence: CDR1 SGHTA, CDR2 FQGNSA. This CDR3 is built from 16 residues. Between the trimmed V and J ends, which lost 5 bases and 2 bases, there was a span of 18 bases. The CDR3, as DNA: TGTGCCAGCAGCCCCAACATGGGGCGGGGACAAGAGACCCAGTACTTC. It specifies CASSPNMGRGQETQYF.

CDR3 nucleotide sequence: TGTGCCAGTAGTGTGTGGACAGGGGGCGCAGCCACTGAAGCTTTCTTT. It translates to CASSVWTGGAATEAFF. The chain joins TRBV19 to TRBJ1-1; 11 bases line up with TRBD1. CDR1 LNHDA and CDR2 SQIVND come from the germline V gene (reference sequence). The CDR3 is 16 residues long. V trimming: 5 bases; J trimming: 4 bases; junction bases outside the gene matches: 9.

To note about this clone: The same CDR3 is also encoded by other DNA sequences in this sample. The V and J genes are TRBV5-1 and TRBJ1-1; 9 bases agree with TRBD1. This CDR3 spans 15 amino acids. V shed 4 bases, J shed 1 base, and the junction held 5 bases outside the gene matches. Germline V gene data show CDR1 as SGHRS and CDR2 as YFSETQ. The CDR3 DNA is TGCGCCAGCAGCCCCGGGACAGGGCCGAACACTGAAGCTTTCTTT. As protein: CASSPGTGPNTEAFF.